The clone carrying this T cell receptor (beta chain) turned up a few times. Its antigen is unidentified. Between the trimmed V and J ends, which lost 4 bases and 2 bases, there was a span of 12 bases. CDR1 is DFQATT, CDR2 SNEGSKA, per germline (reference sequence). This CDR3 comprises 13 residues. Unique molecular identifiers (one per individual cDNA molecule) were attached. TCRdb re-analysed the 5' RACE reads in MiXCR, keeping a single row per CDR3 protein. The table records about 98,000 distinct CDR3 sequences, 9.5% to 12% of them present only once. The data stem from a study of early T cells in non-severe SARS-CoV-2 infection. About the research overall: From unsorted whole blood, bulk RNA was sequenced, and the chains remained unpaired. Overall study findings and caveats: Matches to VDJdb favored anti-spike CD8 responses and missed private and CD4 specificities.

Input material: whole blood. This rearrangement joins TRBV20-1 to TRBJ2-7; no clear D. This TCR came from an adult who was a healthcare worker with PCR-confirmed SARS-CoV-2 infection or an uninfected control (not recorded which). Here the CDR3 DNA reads TGCAGTGCTAAAATGGTCAGACCCTACGAGCAGTACTTC. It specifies CSAKMVRPYEQYF.